This passage covers 20 T cell receptor beta chains from one sample sequenced in a study of ipilimumab plus nivolumab after autologous stem cell transplantation. Assay used: immunoSEQ multiplex PCR; TCRdb lists only in-frame clones, some missing. The table has some 15,000 clones, 65% to 80% seen once. This sample comprised PBMCs, obtained in a trial of ipilimumab plus nivolumab as post-transplant consolidation. The receptors originated from a male donor with primary mediastinal lymphoma.

This clone turned up a few times. The chain is built from TRBV6-6 and TRBJ2-7; 8 bases agree with TRBD1. The CDR3 runs to 15 residues. Germline V gene lookup returns CDR1 MNHNY and CDR2 SVGAGI (reference sequence). V lost 4 bases and J lost 6; bases outside the gene matches: 11. In DNA, the CDR3 is TGTGCCAGCAGTTTGCCCCCAGGGGGCGCGTCCGAGCAGTACTTC. The encoded protein is CASSLPPGGASEQYF.

The V call is TRBV18, the J call TRBJ1-4; D unclear. Trimming removed 2 bases from V and 8 bases from J, with 9 bases in between. Looked up from germline, CDR1 is KGHSH and CDR2 is LQKENI. There are 13 residues in the CDR3. The CDR3 region has the DNA TGTGCCAGCTCACCAAAGTACGCGGAAAAACTGTTTTTT. It encodes CASSPKYAEKLFF.

V usage is TRBV11-3 and J usage is TRBJ2-2; a weak D match, TRBD2 (6 bases). V lost 2 bases and J lost 10, with 8 bases in between. Germline CDR1 SGHNT, CDR2 YENEEA. This CDR3 region has 12 residues. CDR3 DNA: TGTGCCAGCAGCTTATCGGGGGTGGAGCTGTTTTTT. Translation: CASSLSGVELFF.

The genes are TRBV7-9 and TRBJ1-5, with a tentative D call TRBD1 (6 bases). Germline-derived CDR1 and CDR2 are SEHNR and FQNEAQ (reference sequence). V was shortened by 1 base and J by 2 bases, with 12 bases between the two germline ends. The CDR3 runs to 16 residues. The CDR3 spells CASSLEGRGGNQPQHF. In DNA, the CDR3 is TGTGCCAGCAGCTTAGAGGGCAGGGGAGGCAATCAGCCCCAGCATTTT.

The rearrangement joins TRBV27 to TRBJ1-5, with D possibly TRBD1 on 5 matching bases. Trimming cost V 6 bases and J 1 base, with 16 bases left between them. CDR1 is MNHEY, CDR2 SMNVEV, per germline (reference sequence). This CDR3 is built from 16 residues. CDR3 protein: CASRKRAGLSNQPQHF. The CDR3 DNA follows: TGTGCCAGCAGGAAAAGGGCAGGGCTCAGCAATCAGCCCCAGCATTTT.

The CDR3 sequence: CASSAPMGGRAPKTQYF. The CDR3 DNA is TGTGCCAGTAGTGCGCCGATGGGCGGGAGGGCCCCGAAGACCCAGTACTTC. V usage is TRBV19 and J usage is TRBJ2-5, with 9 bases identical to TRBD2. The CDR3 length is 17 residues. V shed 5 bases, J shed 6 bases, and the junction held 16 bases outside the gene matches. Germline CDR1 and CDR2: LNHDA and SQIVND (reference sequence).

This clone came up once. The gene calls are TRBV5-1 and TRBJ2-1, with D perhaps TRBD1 (5 bases). Looked up from germline, CDR1 is SGHRS and CDR2 is YFSETQ. CDR3 size: 14 residues. V dropped 1 base and J dropped 6 bases, with 11 bases sitting between them. CDR3 sequence reads: CASSLTGPFNEQFF. The DNA of the CDR3 is TGCGCCAGCAGCTTGACAGGTCCCTTCAATGAGCAGTTCTTC.

The chain combines TRBV6-5 with TRBJ1-1; D unresolved. Germline V gene data show CDR1 as MNHEY and CDR2 as SVGAGI. CDR3 length equals 12 residues. The CDR3 protein is CVHGPMNTEAFF. CDR3 nucleotides: TGTGTTCACGGACCGATGAACACTGAAGCTTTCTTT.

V gene TRBV10-1 combines with J gene TRBJ2-1; TRBD2 agrees at 12 bases. V was pared by 3 bases and J by 9 bases, with 6 bases of the junction left unmatched. This CDR3 is built from 15 residues. Germline CDR1 is WNHNN and CDR2 is SYGVQD (reference sequence). The chain's CDR3 is CASSDRLAGEIEQFF. The CDR3 DNA reads TGCGCCAGCAGTGACCGACTAGCGGGAGAGATTGAGCAGTTCTTC.

This chain joins TRBV5-1 and TRBJ1-6; D gene uncertain. The CDR3 spans 17 residues. V was shortened by 1 base and J by 10 bases, with 21 bases between the two germline ends. Per germline, CDR1 SGHRS and CDR2 YFSETQ. CDR3 amino acids: CASSLSRTDLRVSPLHF. The CDR3, as DNA: TGCGCCAGCAGCTTGAGCCGGACCGACTTGAGGGTATCACCCCTCCACTTT.

Relative to its sample, this clone is medium-sized. V is TRBV27 and J is TRBJ2-7, with D unclear. Germline assignment: CDR1 MNHEY and CDR2 SMNVEV (reference sequence). The length of the CDR3 is 11 residues. The V gene lost 4 bases and the J gene lost 3 bases, with 4 bases spanning the gap. DNA of the CDR3: TGTGCCAGCAGTTCTTACTACGAGCAGTACTTC. Its protein product is CASSSYYEQYF.

This clone was picked up a small number of times. This chain uses TRBV28 with TRBJ1-2; TRBD1 is a possible D gene (6 bases). V was pared by 5 bases and J by 3 bases, with 16 bases between. The length of the CDR3 is 15 residues. Germline lookup yields CDR1 MDHEN and CDR2 SYDVKM. CDR3 coding DNA: TGTGCCAGCAGTCTATCCTCAGGGGTGGACTATGGCTACACCTTC. Its translation is CASSLSSGVDYGYTF.

This clone was counted a few times. The chain combines TRBV27 with TRBJ2-7, with a tentative D call TRBD2 (7 bases). Germline V gene data show CDR1 as MNHEY and CDR2 as SMNVEV (reference sequence). This CDR3 has 13 amino acids. Trimming removed 10 bases from V and 4 bases from J, with 17 bases in between. The CDR3 sequence: CATFGGLGYEQYF. For the CDR3, the DNA is TGTGCCACCTTCGGGGGGCTCGGGTACGAGCAGTACTTC.

This chain uses TRBV5-6 with TRBJ2-3; no clear D. CDR3 size: 14 residues. With 0 bases removed from V and 1 base from J, the gap between germline ends came to 6 bases. The V gene's germline CDR1 is SGHDT and CDR2 YYEEEE. Written as DNA, the CDR3 is TGTGCCAGCAGCTTGGGAATCCGCACAGATACGCAGTATTTT. It encodes CASSLGIRTDTQYF.

V usage is TRBV30 and J usage is TRBJ1-5, with D tentatively TRBD1 (6 bases). The germline V gene encodes CDR1 GTSNPN and CDR2 SVGIG (reference sequence). The CDR3 extends over 16 amino acids. The V and J ends lost 4 bases and 2 bases respectively, with 18 bases between them. As DNA, the CDR3 is TGTGCCTGGAATCCCCGGGGGGCTGGGCGCAATCAGCCCCAGCATTTT. Translated, it gives CAWNPRGAGRNQPQHF. Complete variable domain (other parts from reference TRBV30 and TRBJ1-5): SQTIHQWPATLVQPVGSPLSLECTVEGTSNPNLYWYRQAAGRGLQLLFYSVGIGQISSEVPQNLSASRPQDRQFILSSKKLLLSDSGFYLCAWNPRGAGRNQPQHFGDGTRLSIL.

The chain combines TRBV28 with TRBJ2-1, with 10 bases matching TRBD2. CDR3 size: 14 residues. V gave up 3 bases and J gave up 6 bases; unmatched junction bases: 2. Germline CDR1 MDHEN, CDR2 SYDVKM. The CDR3 sequence is CASSFRTSGNEQFF. CDR3 nucleotide sequence: TGTGCCAGCAGTTTCCGGACTAGCGGCAATGAGCAGTTCTTC.

The chain employs TRBV7-6 and TRBJ1-2; D may be TRBD1 (5 bases). The CDR3 runs 14 residues. The V end lost 5 bases, the J end lost 4 bases, and 14 bases lay between the germline ends. Germline values: CDR1 SGHVS, CDR2 FNYEAQ. CDR3 sequence: CASSPLSDSYGYTF. The CDR3 DNA reads TGTGCCAGCAGCCCCCTCTCAGACAGCTATGGCTACACCTTC. The whole variable domain, remainder taken from reference TRBV7-6 and TRBJ1-2, is GAGVSQSPRYKVTKRGQDVALRCDPISGHVSLYWYRQALGQGPEFLTYFNYEAQQDKSGLPNDRFSAERPEGSISTLTIQRTEQRDSAMYRCASSPLSDSYGYTFGSGTRLTVV.

The rearrangement uses TRBV7-2 and TRBJ2-3; D gene uncertain. CDR1 and CDR2 from the germline V gene are SGHTA and FQGNSA. Trimming shortened V by 5 bases and J by 2 bases, and 11 bases separated the two germline ends. The CDR3 covers 14 residues. The CDR3 sequence is CASSRGWDTDTQYF. The CDR3 DNA follows: TGTGCCAGCAGCCGCGGCTGGGACACAGATACGCAGTATTTT.

This chain joins TRBV5-6 and TRBJ1-6; D is perhaps TRBD1 (6 bases). The V end was cut by 5 bases, the J end by 2 bases, with 11 bases between. This CDR3 is 15 amino acids long. The germline gives CDR1 SGHDT, CDR2 YYEEEE. The CDR3 nucleotides are TGTGCCAGCAGGCTACAGGGCCCCTATAATTCACCCCTCCACTTT. It codes for CASRLQGPYNSPLHF.

This chain links TRBV4-1 with TRBJ1-4; D possibly corresponds to TRBD1 (5 bases). Germline V CDR1 and CDR2: MGHRA, YSYEKL. V was pared by 0 bases and J by 7 bases, with 21 bases between. This CDR3 has 18 residues. In DNA form, the CDR3 reads TGCGCCAGCAGCCAAGATACGGGGCAACTCCTACTCAGTGAAAAACTGTTTTTT. Its translation is CASSQDTGQLLLSEKLFF.